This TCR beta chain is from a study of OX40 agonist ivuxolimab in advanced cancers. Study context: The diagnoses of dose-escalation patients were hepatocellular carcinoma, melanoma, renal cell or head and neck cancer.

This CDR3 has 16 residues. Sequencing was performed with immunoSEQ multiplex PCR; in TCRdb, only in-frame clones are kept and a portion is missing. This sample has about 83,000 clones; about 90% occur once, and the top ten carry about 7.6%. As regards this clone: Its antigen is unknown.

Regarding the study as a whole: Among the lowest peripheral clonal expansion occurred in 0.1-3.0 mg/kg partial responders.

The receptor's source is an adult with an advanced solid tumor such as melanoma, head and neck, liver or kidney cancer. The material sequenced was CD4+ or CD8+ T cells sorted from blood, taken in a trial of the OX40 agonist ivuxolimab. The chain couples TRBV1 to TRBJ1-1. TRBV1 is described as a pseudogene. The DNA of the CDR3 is TGCACCAGCAGCCAAGGGGCTACAGCTTGGGGCACTGAAGCTTTCTTT. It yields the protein CTSSQGATAWGTEAFF.